The 10 T cell receptor beta chains in this list originate from one sample, sequenced in a study of cytomegalovirus exposure and HLA in healthy donors. The PCR ran on 60 Vbeta and 13 Jbeta primers. Using immunoSEQ multiplex PCR, the repertoire was profiled, and TCRdb retains in-frame clones only, with some absent. The repertoire holds approximately 150,000 clones, 65% to 70% seen once, with around 4.5% in the top ten. The specimen was PBMCs. Receptors were obtained from a woman between 18 and 30 years old in good health and CMV-seropositive.

This chain uses TRBV7-3 with TRBJ2-1, with D hard to call. This CDR3 region has 15 residues. Germline loops: CDR1 SGHTA, CDR2 FQGTGA. Trimming shortened V by 0 bases and J by 5 bases, and 11 bases separated the two germline ends. The CDR3 sequence: CASSLTPVPNNEQFF. In DNA form, the CDR3 reads TGTGCCAGCAGCTTAACGCCGGTCCCAAACAATGAGCAGTTCTTC.

J is TRBJ2-7 and V is TRBV27; 12 nucleotides match TRBD2. Germline assignment: CDR1 MNHEY and CDR2 SMNVEV (reference sequence). CDR3 size: 18 residues. V was pared by 2 bases and J by 3 bases, with 11 bases of the junction left unmatched. The CDR3 here is CASSLRGLAGGELYEQYF. The CDR3 DNA follows: TGTGCCAGCAGTTTAAGGGGGCTAGCGGGAGGGGAACTCTACGAGCAGTACTTC.

CDR3 loop: CASSPLAGAEQFF. The CDR3 coding sequence is TGCGCCAGCAGCCCTCTAGCGGGCGCCGAGCAGTTCTTC. The chain has TRBV4-1 and TRBJ2-1; 8 bases agree with TRBD2. The CDR3 length is 13 residues. V shed 4 bases and J 10 bases; nucleotides not matched to a gene: 6. From germline, CDR1 is MGHRA and CDR2 YSYEKL.

This rearrangement joins TRBV28 to TRBJ2-1; perhaps TRBD2 as D (7 bases). Germline CDR1 reads MDHEN; CDR2 reads SYDVKM. The CDR3 is 12 residues long. With 8 bases removed from V and 10 bases from J, the gap between germline ends came to 15 bases. CDR3: CASGGAPREQFF. The CDR3 DNA is TGTGCCAGCGGGGGGGCTCCTCGGGAGCAGTTCTTC. The variable domain in full, completed from reference TRBV28 and TRBJ2-1, reads DVKVTQSSRYLVKRTGEKVFLECVQDMDHENMFWYRQDPGLGLRLIYFSYDVKMKEKGDIPEGYSVSREKKERFSLILESASTNQTSMYLCASGGAPREQFFGPGTRLTVL.

The chain recombines TRBV6-1 with TRBJ1-1, with D possibly being TRBD1 (6 bases). The CDR3 spans 15 residues. The V gene lost 2 bases and the J gene lost 2 bases, with 12 bases spanning the gap. The germline gives CDR1 MNHNS, CDR2 SASEGT. CDR3 nucleotides: TGTGCCAGCAGTGAACCACAGGGCTACAACACTGAAGCTTTCTTT. It codes for CASSEPQGYNTEAFF.

This chain joins TRBV9 and TRBJ2-1; maybe TRBD2 (5 bases). This CDR3 region has 15 residues. V lost 1 base to trimming and J lost 1 base, with 9 bases between them. Germline V gene lookup returns CDR1 SGDLS and CDR2 YYNGEE. The CDR3 loop is CASSVITGSYNEQFF. CDR3 nucleotides: TGTGCCAGCAGCGTAATAACGGGGTCCTACAATGAGCAGTTCTTC.

The chain uses TRBV19 and TRBJ1-1, with 9 bases lining up with TRBD1. Germline CDR1 LNHDA, CDR2 SQIVND (reference sequence). Losses at the gene ends were 4 bases for V and 0 bases for J; bases not matched to a gene: 9. The CDR3 runs 17 residues. CDR3 DNA sequence: TGTGCCAGTAGTACCAAACAGGGGGCGCTCTTGAACACTGAAGCTTTCTTT. Its protein product is CASSTKQGALLNTEAFF.

The J gene is TRBJ1-1, the V gene TRBV6-5; a weak D match, TRBD1 (6 bases). The CDR3 spans 13 residues. The germline gives CDR1 MNHEY, CDR2 SVGAGI. Trimming stripped 0 bases from V and 7 bases from J, with 9 bases between. The CDR3 loop reads CASSYSSTGEAFF. The CDR3, as DNA: TGTGCCAGCAGTTACTCGTCGACAGGTGAAGCTTTCTTT.

This chain uses TRBV7-3 with TRBJ2-3; TRBD2 is a possible D gene (5 bases). The CDR3 sequence is 15 residues long. V was clipped by 3 bases and J by 2 bases, with 12 bases between them. Per the germline V gene, CDR1 is SGHTA and CDR2 is FQGTGA. CDR3 DNA: TGTGCCAGCAGCTTGAGCGGATCTGCCACAGATACGCAGTATTTT. It is translated as CASSLSGSATDTQYF. Using reference TRBV7-3 and TRBJ2-3 for the parts outside the CDR3, the full variable domain is GAGVSQTPSNKVTEKGKYVELRCDPISGHTALYWYRQSLGQGPEFLIYFQGTGAADDSGLPNDRFFAVRPEGSVSTLKIQRTERGDSAVYLCASSLSGSATDTQYFGPGTRLTVL.

V usage is TRBV2 and J usage is TRBJ2-7; D remains ambiguous. V was pared by 3 bases and J by 0 bases, with 3 bases between. CDR1 SNHLY and CDR2 FYNNEI come from the germline V gene. The CDR3 spans 12 residues. The CDR3 loop reads CASSDVSYEQYF. In nucleotides, the CDR3 is TGTGCCAGCAGTGACGTCTCCTACGAGCAGTACTTC.